This T cell receptor gamma chain was retrieved from a study of Vδ1+ human thymocytes. Overall study results and limits: In the thymus, TRG and TRD repertoires looked highly polyclonal with Gaussian CDR3 lengths. TRD repertoires were essentially private, unlike widely shared TRG clonotypes.

Worth noting for this clone: The target antigen is unknown.

Extracted RNA was reverse transcribed into cDNA. The CDR3 regions were amplified by multiplex PCR from V-gene primers to a constant-region primer. TCRdb ran CATT on the multiplex PCR reads. The sample consists of about 6,500 gamma-chain clones, approximately 38% of them appearing once. V dropped 3 bases and J dropped 6; count of bases not matched to a gene: 5. The germline V gene encodes CDR1 VENAVY and CDR2 YDSYNSRV. The CDR3 is made up of 12 amino acids. Sequencing was performed on Vdelta1+ gamma-delta thymocytes from the thymus. Subset reported: FACS-sorted CD3+ TCRalphabeta- TCRVdelta1+ TCRVdelta2- thymocytes. The chain carries TRGV8 and TRGJ1 or TRGJ2. The receptor was derived from a boy under two years old who had congenital heart surgery. DNA for the CDR3: TGTGCCACCTGGGATGATGGTTATAAGAAACTCTTT. It is translated as CATWDDGYKKLF.